Below are 16 T cell receptor beta chains sequenced from a single sample in a study of blood T cell repertoires in COVID-19. Measured with immunoSEQ multiplex PCR; TCRdb has only the in-frame clones, and not every one. In the table there are 350,000 to 500,000 clones, approximately 91% of which are singletons. The material sequenced was PBMCs or T cells enriched from blood (not recorded which). These receptors all come from a woman between 18 and 29 years old who had been exposed to COVID-19.

The chain joins TRBV6-1 to TRBJ1-5; 7 bases are a match to TRBD1. The CDR3 is 16 amino acids. Losses at the gene ends were 2 bases for V and 2 bases for J; bases not matched to a gene: 6. The germline V gene has CDR1 MNHNS and CDR2 SASEGT. The CDR3 nucleotides read TGTGCCAGCAGTGAACGACAGGGCGGGGGCAATCAGCCCCAGCATTTT. Amino acid sequence: CASSERQGGGNQPQHF.

This chain links TRBV28 with TRBJ1-3; weak D call: TRBD1 (6 bases). Trimming left V 4 bases short and J 0 bases short, with 19 bases between. CDR3 length: 18 amino acids. The germline V gene encodes CDR1 MDHEN and CDR2 SYDVKM. The CDR3 DNA sequence: TGTGCCAGCAGTTCATCGACAGACAGGTTCCCCTCTGGAAACACCATATATTTT. Its protein is CASSSSTDRFPSGNTIYF.

The chain uses TRBV6-5 and TRBJ1-2; 8 bases map to TRBD1. J lost 1 base, V lost 5 bases, and 6 bases had no gene match. The germline CDR1 and CDR2 sequences are MNHEY and SVGAGI. The CDR3 extends over 15 amino acids. CDR3 nucleotides: TGTGCCAGCAGTACACAGGGGGACTATAACTATGGCTACACCTTC. Amino acid sequence: CASSTQGDYNYGYTF.

V gene TRBV7-9 combines with J gene TRBJ1-1; 8 bases map to TRBD1. The CDR3 length is 13 residues. Losses at the gene ends were 4 bases for V and 11 bases for J; bases not matched to a gene: 9. Looked up from germline, CDR1 is SEHNR and CDR2 is FQNEAQ (reference sequence). The CDR3 nucleotides read TGTGCCAGCAGCTCTTCAGGGGGCGCTTTGGCTTTCTTT. Protein sequence: CASSSSGGALAFF.

This chain joins TRBV7-9 and TRBJ2-5; 7 nucleotides align to TRBD2. Trimming took 5 bases from V and 3 from J; bases not matched to a gene: 12. The CDR3 has 16 amino acids. Germline V lookup: CDR1 SEHNR, CDR2 FQNEAQ (reference sequence). The CDR3 DNA reads TGTGCCAGCAGCCAGAACCACCCGGGGACTAAAGAGACCCAGTACTTC. This sequence encodes CASSQNHPGTKETQYF.

The gene calls are TRBV28 and TRBJ2-1; TRBD2 aligns across 11 bases. J was trimmed by 16 bases and V by 3 bases; bases with no gene match: 11. This CDR3 comprises 14 residues. CDR1 is MDHEN, CDR2 SYDVKM, per germline. CDR3 coding DNA: TGTGCCAGCAGTTTCCCCACTAGCGGGAGAGGAGATTTCTTC. The encoded protein is CASSFPTSGRGDFF. Drawing the rest from reference TRBV28 and TRBJ2-1, the complete variable domain is DVKVTQSSRYLVKRTGEKVFLECVQDMDHENMFWYRQDPGLGLRLIYFSYDVKMKEKGDIPEGYSVSREKKERFSLILESASTNQTSMYLCASSFPTSGRGDFFGPGTRLTVL.

This rearrangement joins TRBV5-4 to TRBJ2-7; 9 bases map to TRBD1. CDR1 is SGHNT, CDR2 YYREEE, per germline (reference sequence). The CDR3 is 15 amino acids. The ends lost 4 bases at V and 1 base at J; junction bases unmatched: 6. The CDR3 region has the DNA TGTGCCAGCAGCCCCACCGGGACAGGGTCCTACGAGCAGTACTTC. This translates into CASSPTGTGSYEQYF.

CDR3 protein: CAISESIGADRPYEQYF. The CDR3 nucleotides read TGTGCCATCAGTGAGTCGATTGGGGCGGACCGTCCCTACGAGCAGTACTTC. The V call is TRBV10-3, the J call TRBJ2-7, with D tentatively TRBD1 (5 bases). This CDR3 spans 17 amino acids. Trimming cost V 0 bases and J 2 bases, with 17 bases left between them. The germline V gene has CDR1 ENHRY and CDR2 SYGVKD.

The J gene is TRBJ2-1, the V gene TRBV5-1; 9 nucleotides align to TRBD2. Losses at the gene ends were 2 bases for V and 7 bases for J; bases not matched to a gene: 13. CDR3 size: 17 residues. CDR1 is SGHRS and CDR2 is YFSETQ in the germline V gene. CDR3: CASSFVSGRGGGNEQFF. For the CDR3, the DNA is TGCGCCAGCAGCTTCGTTAGCGGGCGGGGGGGAGGAAATGAGCAGTTCTTC.

The J gene is TRBJ2-1, the V gene TRBV5-1, with 8 bases identical to TRBD2. The CDR3 covers 14 residues. Trimming removed 4 bases from V and 6 bases from J; junction bases left unmatched: 6. Germline values: CDR1 SGHRS, CDR2 YFSETQ. The CDR3 is CASSLRLASNEQFF. Written as DNA, the CDR3 is TGCGCCAGCAGCCTCCGACTAGCGAGCAATGAGCAGTTCTTC.

The V and J genes are TRBV28 and TRBJ1-6; tentative D call: TRBD1 (5 bases). The CDR3 runs 15 residues. V lost 5 bases to trimming and J lost 6 bases, with 14 bases between them. Germline V gene lookup returns CDR1 MDHEN and CDR2 SYDVKM. The CDR3 DNA follows: TGTGCCAGCAGTCCCCTGGGGGGAGGTAATTCACCCCTCCACTTT. Protein sequence: CASSPLGGGNSPLHF.

The rearrangement links TRBV30 to TRBJ2-1, with D maybe TRBD2 (7 bases). V lost 5 bases and J 9 bases, leaving 14 bases between the germline ends. The germline gives CDR1 GTSNPN, CDR2 SVGIG (reference sequence). The CDR3 totals 12 residues. For the CDR3, the DNA is TGTGCCTGGGCCCCGGGGGGCCGTGAGCAGTTCTTC. It is translated as CAWAPGGREQFF.

The chain couples TRBV7-9 to TRBJ2-7, with TRBD1 matching 7 bases. V lost 5 bases to trimming and J lost 0 bases; unmatched junction nucleotides: 13. CDR3 length: 17 amino acids. Looked up from germline, CDR1 is SEHNR and CDR2 is FQNEAQ (reference sequence). In DNA, the CDR3 is TGTGCCAGCAGCCCAGAGCCCTGGACAGGAGCCTCCTACGAGCAGTACTTC. This gives the protein CASSPEPWTGASYEQYF.

The chain employs TRBV12-5 and TRBJ2-2, with 11 bases lining up with TRBD2. The CDR3 extends over 19 amino acids. The germline V gene has CDR1 LGHNT and CDR2 FRNRAP. V shed 5 bases and J 0 bases; nucleotides not matched to a gene: 11. This CDR3 reads CASGLTSGGMAANTGELFF. The CDR3 nucleotides are TGTGCTAGTGGTCTTACTAGCGGGGGAATGGCGGCGAACACCGGGGAGCTGTTTTTT.

This clone was observed a single time. The V and J genes are TRBV28 and TRBJ2-2; D unresolved. The CDR3 length is 12 residues. The germline V gene encodes CDR1 MDHEN and CDR2 SYDVKM. Trimming pared 6 bases from V and 7 bases from J, leaving 9 bases between. CDR3 DNA sequence: TGTGCCAGCAGCCGGTTGAACGGGGAGCTGTTTTTT. Translation gives CASSRLNGELFF.

The J gene is TRBJ2-1, the V gene TRBV6-5; 7 bases align to TRBD1. CDR3 length equals 13 residues. V lost 8 bases and J lost 10; bases outside the gene matches: 11. The germline CDR1 and CDR2 sequences are MNHEY and SVGAGI. The CDR3: CASRTGIEEEQFF. Written as DNA, the CDR3 is TGTGCCAGCCGGACAGGTATTGAGGAAGAGCAGTTCTTC.